The clone carrying this T cell receptor beta chain was detected only a few times. The sample comes from a study of CD8 T cells in ankylosing spondylitis. The CDR3 contains 13 residues. Trimming shortened V by 6 bases and J by 5 bases, and 14 bases separated the two germline ends. CDR1 is SQVTM and CDR2 is ANQGSEA in the germline V gene. TCRdb itself ran the 5' RACE reads through MiXCR, one entry per CDR3 protein. Of approximately 260,000 distinct CDR3 sequences in the sample, 18% are singletons; the top ten hold about a third. Material for sequencing was blood, either unsorted or a sorted T cell fraction (not recorded which). This TCR was recovered from a male donor with ankylosing spondylitis or in good health (not recorded which). The V and J genes are TRBV29-1 and TRBJ2-1, with D possibly matching TRBD2 (5 bases). The CDR3 DNA follows: TGCAGCGTCACCGGATTTAGCGACAATGAGCAGTTCTTC. Translating gives CSVTGFSDNEQFF.